By share, the clone carrying this T cell receptor (beta chain) counts as medium-sized. The antigen remains unidentified. The entry originates in a study of T-cell reconstitution after alpha-beta-depleted transplantation in children. The study's findings and limits: T-cell counts and diversity were attributed mostly to newly produced T cells one year after transplant. Expanded clones from the graft, numbering several hundred, reportedly supplied alpha-beta T cells about two months after transplant. Some patients owed their high day-60 TCRbeta diversity to surviving recipient T cells and thymic progenitors.

Preparation of the TCRbeta library used unique molecular identifiers. From the PCR reads, TCRdb called clonotypes with MiXCR, one entry per CDR3 protein. The table includes approximately 6,000 distinct CDR3 sequences, around 15% detected once. The ends lost 6 bases at V and 1 base at J; junction bases unmatched: 5. Germline V lookup: CDR1 SGHAT, CDR2 FQNNGV. The CDR3 consists of 15 residues. Material: PBMCs, mostly from graft donor cells, obtained 60 days after TCRalphabeta/CD19-depleted stem cell transplant. The clonotype was recovered from a male patient aged 10 to 17 who had a stem cell transplant for acute myeloid leukemia, so the T cells may come from the graft donor. V is TRBV11-2 and J is TRBJ2-4; 8 nucleotides align to TRBD1. CDR3 sequence: CASRGWTGAKNIQYF. CDR3 in DNA: TGTGCCAGCAGGGGATGGACAGGGGCCAAAAACATTCAGTACTTC.